Sequencing of this T cell receptor beta chain was carried out in a study of OX40 agonist ivuxolimab in advanced cancers. About the study: Ivuxolimab is an agonistic anti-OX40 (CD134) antibody, and patients were treated with it. Partial responses were achieved by three patients, of whom one had hepatocellular carcinoma and two had cutaneous melanoma. General study findings and limits: CD4+ and CD8+ blood T cells expanded clonally by week 6 at 0.1 to 3.0 mg/kg. CD8+ T cells averaged more expanded clones than CD4+.

For this clone: Its antigen is as yet unknown.

TCRdb's copy holds only in-frame clones and misses some; the assay was immunoSEQ multiplex PCR. Of about 51,000 clones in the sample, around 77% are singletons; the top ten hold roughly 2%. This CDR3 contains 18 residues. Germline V CDR1 and CDR2: SEHNR, FQNEAQ (reference sequence). V lost 4 bases and J 5 bases, leaving 24 bases between the germline ends. Here the sequenced sample was CD4+ or CD8+ T cells sorted from blood, taken in a trial of the OX40 agonist ivuxolimab. The chain uses TRBV7-9 and TRBJ2-1, with D possibly being TRBD2 (6 bases). This receptor was identified in an adult with an advanced solid tumor such as melanoma, head and neck, liver or kidney cancer. CDR3 sequence reads: CASSWGRSGGRMDNEQFF. CDR3 nucleotides: TGTGCCAGCAGCTGGGGCCGGAGCGGAGGGAGGATGGACAATGAGCAGTTCTTC. Based on the CDR3 plus reference TRBV7-9 and TRBJ2-1, the full variable domain is DTGVSQNPRHKITKRGQNVTFRCDPISEHNRLYWYRQTLGQGPEFLTYFQNEAQLEKSRLLSDRFSAERPKGSFSTLEIQRTEQGDSAMYLCASSWGRSGGRMDNEQFFGPGTRLTVL.